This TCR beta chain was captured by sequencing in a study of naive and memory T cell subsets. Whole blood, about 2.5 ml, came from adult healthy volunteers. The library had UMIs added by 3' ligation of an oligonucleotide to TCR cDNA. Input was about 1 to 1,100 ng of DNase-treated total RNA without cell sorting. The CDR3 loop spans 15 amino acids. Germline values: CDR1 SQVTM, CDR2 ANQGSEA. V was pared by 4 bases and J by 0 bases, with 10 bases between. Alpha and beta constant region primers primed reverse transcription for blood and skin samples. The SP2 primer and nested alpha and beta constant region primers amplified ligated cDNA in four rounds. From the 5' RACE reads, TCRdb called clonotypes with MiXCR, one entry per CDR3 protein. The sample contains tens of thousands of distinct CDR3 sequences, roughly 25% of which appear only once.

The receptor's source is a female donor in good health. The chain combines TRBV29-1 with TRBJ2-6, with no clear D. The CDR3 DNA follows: TGCAGCGTTGTGGGCGGAACCTCTGGGGCCAACGTCCTGACTTTC. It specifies CSVVGGTSGANVLTF.